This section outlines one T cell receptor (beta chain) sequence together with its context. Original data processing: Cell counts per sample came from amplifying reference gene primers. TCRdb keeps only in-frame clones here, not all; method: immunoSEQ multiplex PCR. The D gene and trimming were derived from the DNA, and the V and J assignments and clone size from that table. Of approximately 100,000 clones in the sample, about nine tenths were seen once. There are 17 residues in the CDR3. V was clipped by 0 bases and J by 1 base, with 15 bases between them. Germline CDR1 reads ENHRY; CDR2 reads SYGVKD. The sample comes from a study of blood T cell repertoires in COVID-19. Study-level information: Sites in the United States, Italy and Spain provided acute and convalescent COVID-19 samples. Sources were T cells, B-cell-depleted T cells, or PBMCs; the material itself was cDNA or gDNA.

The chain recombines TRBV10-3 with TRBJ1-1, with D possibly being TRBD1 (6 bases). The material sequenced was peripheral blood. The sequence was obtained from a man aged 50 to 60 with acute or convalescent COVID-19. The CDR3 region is CAISESSTRGTNTEAFF. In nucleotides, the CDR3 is TGTGCCATCAGTGAGTCCTCGACGAGGGGGACGAACACTGAAGCTTTCTTT.